These 29 T cell receptor beta chains came from one sample sequenced in a study of human T cells and chemical hapten exposure (dated by TCRdb to about 2021). The sample's time point label, decoded: healthy volunteer bleed at 6 weeks. Total RNA was extracted from unfractionated whole blood that had been collected in Tempus Blood RNA tubes. Library preparation was by RACE. The sequencer listed for this sample is NextSeq 500. Starting from the raw public reads, TCRdb applied fastp trimming at Q25, assembled clones with MiXCR and retained in-frame beta chains. All rows with the same CDR3 protein become a single entry with the most common DNA and genes. Recorded for this sample are around 65,000 distinct CDR3 sequences; about 5.7% of them occurred a single time. Just under 3.5% of the sample is in the top ten clones. Sequenced sample: whole blood. The receptors were sampled from a female donor in good health. Some clones in this sample may be carry-over from other donors' samples.

The table lists this clonotype with many counts. V is TRBV7-2 and J is TRBJ2-1; perhaps TRBD2 as D (5 bases). V lost 1 base and J lost 9, with 13 bases in between. This CDR3 region has 14 residues. The germline V gene encodes CDR1 SGHTA and CDR2 FQGNSA. DNA for the CDR3: TGTGCCAGCAGCTTAGAGGCGTCTAGCCCTGAGCAGTTCTTC. It translates to CASSLEASSPEQFF.

In this sample, this clonotype turned up many times. V gene TRBV18 combines with J gene TRBJ1-1, with 7 positions matching TRBD1. Looked up from germline, CDR1 is KGHSH and CDR2 is LQKENI. This CDR3 has 15 residues. The J segment lost 5 bases and the V segment lost 4 bases, leaving 10 bases of the junction unmatched. CDR3 loop: CASSRTQGIGTEAFF. CDR3 DNA: TGTGCCAGCTCACGTACACAGGGGATTGGGACTGAAGCTTTCTTT.

This clonotype was detected ten times or more. The V gene is TRBV5-5, the J gene TRBJ1-1, with TRBD1 identical over 7 bases. After removal of 4 bases from V and 5 bases from J, the junction contained 14 bases not matched to a gene. The CDR3 length is 16 residues. Germline V gene sequence: CDR1 SGHKS, CDR2 YYEKEE (reference sequence). CDR3 residues: CASSEQGTTMDTEAFF. Here the CDR3 DNA reads TGTGCCAGCAGCGAACAGGGGACTACCATGGATACTGAAGCTTTCTTT.

This clonotype was counted ten times or more. The chain links TRBV7-8 to TRBJ2-5; 9 bases match TRBD2. CDR1 and CDR2 (germline): SGHVS, FQNEAQ. This CDR3 is built from 14 residues. Trimming removed 5 bases from V and 3 bases from J; junction bases left unmatched: 4. In DNA form, the CDR3 reads TGTGCCAGCAGCCAGGGACTAGCCAAAGAGACCCAGTACTTC. Translated, it gives CASSQGLAKETQYF.

This clonotype was counted at least ten times. The chain uses TRBV11-2 and TRBJ2-3, with 9 bases lining up with TRBD2. CDR3 length: 14 amino acids. The germline CDR1 and CDR2 sequences are SGHAT and FQNNGV. Germline trimming cut 4 bases from V and 6 bases from J; bases unmatched to any gene: 5. The CDR3 nucleotides are TGTGCCAGCAGCTCGGGACTAGCTGTCGATACGCAGTATTTT. Amino acid sequence: CASSSGLAVDTQYF.

This clonotype has only a few counts. This chain joins TRBV5-4 and TRBJ1-1; D gene ambiguous. Germline values: CDR1 SGHNT, CDR2 YYREEE (reference sequence). The CDR3 has 13 residues. Trimming stripped 2 bases from V and 2 bases from J, with 7 bases between. The DNA for the CDR3 is TGTGCCAGCAGCTTAAGGATAAACACTGAAGCTTTCTTT. Protein sequence: CASSLRINTEAFF.

This clonotype was found many times. An end of the junction does not agree with germline; a read error may underlie this. The CDR3 here is CSVPGLAENIQYF. CDR3 nucleotide sequence: TGCAGTGTTCCGGGACTAGCCGAAAACATTCAGTACTTC. This chain connects TRBV20-1 to TRBJ2-4; 9 bases agree with TRBD2. Germline V gene data show CDR1 as DFQATT and CDR2 as SNEGSKA (reference sequence). The CDR3 has 13 residues.

This clonotype was recorded once. A read error may be the cause here, since a much bigger clone is one base away. The chain carries TRBV6-6 and TRBJ2-6; D may match TRBD1 or TRBD2 (5 bases each). Germline CDR1 reads MNHNY; CDR2 reads SVGAGI (reference sequence). The CDR3 has 14 residues. The CDR3 DNA reads as TGTGCCAGCAGTTACGACCCCGGGGCCAACGCCCTGACTTTC. Encoded protein: CASSYDPGANALTF.

This clonotype showed up many times. This sequence joins TRBV28 and TRBJ1-4; the match to TRBD1 covers 7 bases. In germline, CDR1 is MDHEN, CDR2 SYDVKM. The CDR3 loop spans 14 amino acids. With V trimmed by 7 bases and J by 8 bases, 10 bases remained unmatched. CDR3 DNA: TGTGCCAGCACCCCAGACAGGGTAAAAGAAAAACTGTTTTTT. Amino acid sequence: CASTPDRVKEKLFF.

This clonotype was observed a few times. The V call is TRBV7-9, the J call TRBJ1-2; perhaps TRBD1 as D (6 bases). Germline CDR1 reads SEHNR; CDR2 reads FQNEAQ (reference sequence). CDR3 length: 14 amino acids. The V end was cut by 6 bases, the J end by 6 bases, with 17 bases between. The CDR3 DNA follows: TGTGCCAGCAGACAGGGTGGAAATTGGGATGGCTACACCTTC. This sequence encodes CASRQGGNWDGYTF.

This clonotype was recorded many times. The gene calls are TRBV28 and TRBJ2-3, with unresolved D. The CDR3 runs 12 residues. Trimming stripped 5 bases from V and 5 bases from J, with 8 bases between. Germline assignment: CDR1 MDHEN and CDR2 SYDVKM. This CDR3 is CASSLIGDTQYF. In nucleotides, the CDR3 is TGTGCCAGCAGTCTCATAGGAGATACGCAGTATTTT.

Ten or more counts support this clonotype. The rearrangement uses TRBV14 and TRBJ1-1; 7 nucleotides align to TRBD1. The germline V gene has CDR1 SGHDN and CDR2 FVKESK. The CDR3 covers 16 residues. Trimming took 0 bases from V and 3 from J; bases not matched to a gene: 7. In nucleotides, the CDR3 is TGTGCCAGCAGCCAAGATCAGAGAGACAGGGACACTGAAGCTTTCTTT. Translating gives CASSQDQRDRDTEAFF.

This chain uses TRBV5-6 with TRBJ1-6; tentative D call: TRBD1 (5 bases). This CDR3 region has 15 residues. Per the germline V gene, CDR1 is SGHDT and CDR2 is YYEEEE. The V and J ends lost 0 bases and 7 bases respectively, with 11 bases between them. The CDR3 region has the DNA TGTGCCAGCAGCTTGGGAGGGGAAGACAATTCACCCCTCCACTTT. Its protein product is CASSLGGEDNSPLHF.

This clonotype was observed many times. The V and J genes are TRBV28 and TRBJ2-7; D remains ambiguous. Germline CDR1 MDHEN, CDR2 SYDVKM. The CDR3 covers 13 residues. The V and J ends lost 3 bases and 1 base respectively, with 7 bases between them. CDR3: CASSLPGSYEQYF. CDR3 nucleotides: TGTGCCAGCAGTTTGCCCGGATCCTACGAGCAGTACTTC.

The V gene is TRBV15, the J gene TRBJ1-5; no firm D call. CDR1 LNHNV and CDR2 YYDKDF come from the germline V gene (reference sequence). Trimming removed 4 bases from V and 4 bases from J, with 8 bases in between. The CDR3 is made up of 13 amino acids. CDR3 coding DNA: TGTGCCACCAGCATAGCTCAAAATCAGCCCCAGCATTTT. Protein: CATSIAQNQPQHF.

This clonotype was seen many times. This chain connects TRBV10-3 to TRBJ2-5; D remains ambiguous. V shed 0 bases and J shed 0 bases, with 5 bases lying between them. This CDR3 comprises 14 residues. CDR1 and CDR2 (germline): ENHRY, SYGVKD. The CDR3 protein is CAISESTNQETQYF. The CDR3 nucleotides read TGTGCCATCAGTGAGTCGACCAACCAAGAGACCCAGTACTTC.

The CDR3, as DNA: TGCAGTGCTCCCGCCGGGGAGGGACGGAGCTCCTATAATTCACCCCTCCACTTT. This encodes CSAPAGEGRSSYNSPLHF. The chain couples TRBV20-1 to TRBJ1-6; maybe TRBD1 (5 bases). This CDR3 is built from 18 residues. Germline CDR1 DFQATT, CDR2 SNEGSKA (reference sequence). Trimming took 5 bases from V and 0 from J, leaving 20 bases between them.

This clonotype was found many times. This chain connects TRBV21-1 to TRBJ2-1; TRBD1, as called in the table, went unchecked against the DNA. TRBV21-1 is a pseudogene. The CDR3 contains 15 residues. The CDR3 bases are TGTGCCAGCTTAACCGGGACACCACCGCCCGGTGAGCAGTTCTTC. Protein sequence: CASLTGTPPPGEQFF.

The rearrangement links TRBV3-1 to TRBJ2-5; D is unresolved. Germline V gene lookup returns CDR1 LGHDT and CDR2 YNNKEL (reference sequence). V was pared by 2 bases and J by 2 bases, with 9 bases between. The CDR3 runs to 14 residues. The CDR3 loop is CASSQMTTQETQYF. CDR3 coding DNA: TGTGCCAGCAGCCAAATGACGACGCAAGAGACCCAGTACTTC.

The rearrangement links TRBV24-1 to TRBJ2-2; TRBD1 agrees at 8 bases. Trimming removed 6 bases from V and 7 bases from J; junction bases left unmatched: 9. CDR1 and CDR2 (germline): KGHDR, SFDVKD. CDR3 length: 15 amino acids. CDR3 DNA: TGTGCCACCAGTAACTCGGACAGGGCGGGCGGGGAGCTGTTTTTT. It is translated as CATSNSDRAGGELFF.

This clonotype was detected many times. The V and J genes are TRBV29-1 and TRBJ1-2; 8 positions agree with TRBD1. The CDR3 loop spans 14 amino acids. Per the germline V gene, CDR1 is SQVTM and CDR2 is ANQGSEA. J lost 3 bases, V lost 1 base, and 4 bases had no gene match. CDR3 sequence: CSVEARTGHYGYTF. Written as DNA, the CDR3 is TGCAGCGTTGAAGCAAGGACAGGGCACTATGGCTACACCTTC.

This clonotype was found many times. The chain joins TRBV28 to TRBJ1-1; possible D gene TRBD1, 6 bases. CDR3 length equals 15 residues. Germline assignment: CDR1 MDHEN and CDR2 SYDVKM. Trimming cost V 6 bases and J 4 bases, with 18 bases left between them. The CDR3 loop reads CASSPTTGISTEAFF. The DNA for the CDR3 is TGTGCCAGCAGCCCGACTACAGGGATAAGCACTGAAGCTTTCTTT.

This CDR3 reads CASSLYGSSGNTIYF. CDR3 sequence (DNA): TGTGCCAGCAGCTTGTACGGGAGCTCTGGAAACACCATATATTTT. V usage is TRBV5-5 and J usage is TRBJ1-3, with D hard to call. Between the trimmed V and J ends, which lost 1 base and 0 bases, there was a span of 8 bases. CDR1 is SGHKS, CDR2 YYEKEE, per germline (reference sequence). The CDR3 sequence is 15 residues long.

The chain links TRBV11-2 to TRBJ2-3, with 9 bases identical to TRBD2. The CDR3 sequence is 16 residues long. Trimming at V came to 2 bases and at J to 3 bases, leaving 6 bases not matched to a gene. Germline values: CDR1 SGHAT, CDR2 FQNNGV. CDR3: CASSLKAGLATDTQYF. CDR3 sequence (DNA): TGTGCCAGCAGCTTAAAAGCGGGACTAGCAACAGATACGCAGTATTTT.

The V and J genes are TRBV29-1 and TRBJ1-1; D is undetermined. This CDR3 region has 14 residues. V shed 7 bases and J shed 0 bases, with 15 bases lying between them. CDR1 and CDR2 from the germline V gene are SQVTM and ANQGSEA. This CDR3 reads CSAKVGGLNTEAFF. In DNA form, the CDR3 reads TGCAGCGCCAAGGTTGGAGGACTGAACACTGAAGCTTTCTTT.

This clonotype was found many times. This chain connects TRBV7-9 to TRBJ1-5; 9 nucleotides agree with TRBD1. The ends lost 5 bases at V and 5 bases at J; junction bases unmatched: 4. Germline CDR1 and CDR2: SEHNR and FQNEAQ (reference sequence). The CDR3 covers 14 residues. As DNA, the CDR3 is TGTGCCAGCAGCGCGACAGGGGGGCATCAGCCCCAGCATTTT. It encodes CASSATGGHQPQHF.

This clonotype was seen a few times. This chain links TRBV20-1 with TRBJ2-5; 8 bases line up with TRBD2. This CDR3 has 12 residues. V dropped 6 bases and J dropped 5; count of bases not matched to a gene: 5. Germline CDR1 DFQATT, CDR2 SNEGSKA (reference sequence). The CDR3 nucleotides are TGCAGTGCCGGGAGGGCCTCGGAGACCCAGTACTTC. This encodes CSAGRASETQYF.

This chain uses TRBV19 with TRBJ1-1; no definite D call. This CDR3 has 16 amino acids. Germline loops: CDR1 LNHDA, CDR2 SQIVND (reference sequence). V was shortened by 0 bases and J by 0 bases, with 11 bases between the two germline ends. This CDR3 is CASSIDLRLMNTEAFF. The CDR3 DNA reads as TGTGCCAGTAGTATAGATCTACGACTTATGAACACTGAAGCTTTCTTT.

Ten or more counts support this clonotype. This chain uses TRBV28 with TRBJ1-2; 7 nucleotides line up with TRBD1. Germline trimming cut 5 bases from V and 5 bases from J; bases unmatched to any gene: 8. Germline loops: CDR1 MDHEN, CDR2 SYDVKM. The CDR3 totals 14 residues. CDR3 protein: CASSPPGQPYGYTF. CDR3 in DNA: TGTGCCAGCAGTCCACCGGGACAGCCTTATGGCTACACCTTC.